This T cell receptor (beta chain) was sequenced for a study of CD8+ T cells in alopecia areata. About the study: The duration of tofacitinib was 6 to 18 months, with 6 months off drug afterward.

Treatment here: oral pan-JAK inhibitor, 5-10 mg twice daily. V was cut by 4 bases and J by 8 bases, with 16 bases left in between. From germline, CDR1 is SGHDT and CDR2 YYEEEE. This CDR3 has 14 residues. Regarding the study as a whole: The study found higher clonality in lesional than normal scalp, especially in alopecia totalis/universalis. With just one nonresponder, it is still uncertain whether baseline CD8+ expansion relates to response.

RNA was isolated and reverse transcribed to cDNA, the sequencing template. Libraries were prepared by immunoSEQ multiplex PCR; TCRdb keeps only in-frame clonotypes and omits some of them. The table lists about 120,000 clones, less than 75% of them singletons. On this clone itself: Its antigen remains unidentified.

The source material was CD8+ T cells sorted from blood, sampled at week 24, from a patient treated with tofacitinib. The genes are TRBV5-6 and TRBJ2-1; D might be TRBD2 (5 bases). The TCR was taken from a human donor with alopecia areata. As DNA, the CDR3 is TGTGCCAGCAGCCCCGGGGTAATAGATCATGAGCAGTTCTTC. This codes for CASSPGVIDHEQFF.